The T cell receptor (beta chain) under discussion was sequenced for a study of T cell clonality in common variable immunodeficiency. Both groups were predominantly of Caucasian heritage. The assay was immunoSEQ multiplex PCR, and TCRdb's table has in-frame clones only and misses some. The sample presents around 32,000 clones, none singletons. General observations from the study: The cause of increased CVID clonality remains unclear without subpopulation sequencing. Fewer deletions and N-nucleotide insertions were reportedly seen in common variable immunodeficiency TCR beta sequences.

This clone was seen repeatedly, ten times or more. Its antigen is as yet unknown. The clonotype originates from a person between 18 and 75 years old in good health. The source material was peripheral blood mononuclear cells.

The CDR3 here is CASSESQARDTQYF. The CDR3 DNA, read in part, is TGCGCCAGCAGTGAGTCCCAGGCTCGGGATACG. This sequence joins TRBV10-1 and TRBJ2-3; the D is unclear. The sequenced fragment ends 3 residues before the CDR3 boundary, so the rest is inferred from the germline J gene. The length of the CDR3 is 14 residues. Germline V gene lookup returns CDR1 WNHNN and CDR2 SYGVQD (reference sequence). Trimming left V 0 bases short and J 6 bases short, with 10 bases between.